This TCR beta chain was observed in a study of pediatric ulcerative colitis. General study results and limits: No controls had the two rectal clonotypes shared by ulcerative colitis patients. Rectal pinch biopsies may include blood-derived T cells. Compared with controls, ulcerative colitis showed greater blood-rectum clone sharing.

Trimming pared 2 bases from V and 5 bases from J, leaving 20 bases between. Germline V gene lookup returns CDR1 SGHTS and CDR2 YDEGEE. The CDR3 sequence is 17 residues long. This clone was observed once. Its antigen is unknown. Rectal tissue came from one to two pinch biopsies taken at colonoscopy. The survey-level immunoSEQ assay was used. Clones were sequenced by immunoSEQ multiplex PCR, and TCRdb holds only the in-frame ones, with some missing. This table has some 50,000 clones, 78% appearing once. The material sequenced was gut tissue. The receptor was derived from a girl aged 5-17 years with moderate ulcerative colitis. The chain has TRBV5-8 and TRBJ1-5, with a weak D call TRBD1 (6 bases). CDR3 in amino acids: CASSLVIGTNIHQPQHF. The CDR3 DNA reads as TGTGCCAGCAGCTTAGTTATTGGGACAAACATTCATCAGCCCCAGCATTTT.